These T cell receptor beta chains were read from a single sample in a study of T-cell memory formation after mild COVID-19. In TCRdb, the 5' RACE reads were re-called with MiXCR into one record per CDR3 protein. Of more than 450,000 distinct CDR3 sequences in the sample, more than 15% were seen once. Sequenced: PBMCs or a T cell subset sorted from them (not recorded which). These receptors were obtained from an adult woman who had mild COVID-19 (a few samples of this study predate the infection). Cell type and time point are not known. Both conserved end residues are part of each CDR3. A D gene is named only where the DNA matches it firmly. Clone size, where shown, is once, few, many, or a class for clones that have expanded.

clone size: NA
D gene: NA
V gene: TRBV12-3/TRBV12-4
J gene: TRBJ1-2
CDR3 DNA: TGTGCCAGCACCGTCGGGACTTCTGCTGGCTACACCTTC
CDR3 protein: CASTVGTSAGYTF

clone size: NA
D gene: NA
V gene: TRBV7-2
J gene: TRBJ1-1
CDR3 DNA: TGTGCCAGCAGCTTAGAGGGCAAACACACTGAAGCTTTCTTT
CDR3 protein: CASSLEGKHTEAFF

clone size: many
D gene: NA
V gene: TRBV5-5
J gene: TRBJ2-1
CDR3 DNA: TGTGCCAGCAGCTGGCAGGTCCGGGGCCCCTACAATGAGCAGTTCTTC
CDR3 protein: CASSWQVRGPYNEQFF

clone size: few
D gene: TRBD2
V gene: TRBV27
J gene: TRBJ2-7
CDR3 DNA: TGTGCCAGCAGTCAGCAAGGGACTAGGGCATTATACGAGCAGTACTTC
CDR3 protein: CASSQQGTRALYEQYF

clone size: few
D gene: NA
V gene: TRBV25-1
J gene: TRBJ2-7
CDR3 DNA: TGTGCCAGCAGTGCATCTGGCCGCTCTGGGGAGCAGTACTTC
CDR3 protein: CASSASGRSGEQYF

clone size: NA
D gene: TRBD1
V gene: TRBV7-2
J gene: TRBJ2-1
CDR3 DNA: TGTGCCAGCAGCCCCTGGACAGGAGACAATGAGCAGTTCTTC
CDR3 protein: CASSPWTGDNEQFF

clone size: NA
D gene: TRBD2
V gene: TRBV2
J gene: TRBJ2-7
CDR3 DNA: TGTGCCAGCAGTGATTTGCTCCGGGGGGACTCCTACGAGCAGTACTTC
CDR3 protein: CASSDLLRGDSYEQYF

clone size: NA
D gene: TRBD1
V gene: TRBV14
J gene: TRBJ2-1
CDR3 DNA: TGTGCCAGCAGCCACCTGGGGGACAGAAATGAGCAGTTCTTC
CDR3 protein: CASSHLGDRNEQFF

clone size: NA
D gene: TRBD1
V gene: TRBV10-3
J gene: TRBJ1-2
CDR3 DNA: TGTGCCATCAGTGACGTACCCGGGACAGGGGGCAACTATGGCTACACCTTC
CDR3 protein: CAISDVPGTGGNYGYTF

clone size: many
D gene: NA
V gene: TRBV5-1
J gene: TRBJ2-7
CDR3 DNA: TGCGCCAGCAGCTTGGGACAGTCCTACGAGCAGTACTTC
CDR3 protein: CASSLGQSYEQYF

clone size: many
D gene: NA
V gene: TRBV5-1
J gene: TRBJ2-7
CDR3 DNA: TGCGCCAGCAGCTTCCGCGGACAGTCCGAGCAGTACTTC
CDR3 protein: CASSFRGQSEQYF

clone size: few
D gene: NA
V gene: TRBV18
J gene: TRBJ1-4
CDR3 DNA: TGTGCCAGCTCACCATGGGGTGCAACTAATGAAAAACTGTTTTTT
CDR3 protein: CASSPWGATNEKLFF

clone size: few
D gene: NA
V gene: TRBV7-6
J gene: TRBJ1-1
CDR3 DNA: TGTGCCAGCAGCTCCAGGGCGGGGAACACTGAAGCTTTCTTT
CDR3 protein: CASSSRAGNTEAFF

clone size: NA
D gene: TRBD2
V gene: TRBV20-1
J gene: TRBJ2-3
CDR3 DNA: TGCAGTGCCAGACTAGCGACAGATACGCAGTATTTT
CDR3 protein: CSARLATDTQYF

clone size: NA
D gene: TRBD2
V gene: TRBV29-1
J gene: TRBJ2-5
CDR3 DNA: TGCAGCGTCGGGAGGGCCGGGAAAGAGACCCAGTACTTC
CDR3 protein: CSVGRAGKETQYF

clone size: many
D gene: TRBD1
V gene: TRBV7-2
J gene: TRBJ2-4
CDR3 DNA: TGTGCCAGCAGCCCTGGACAGGGGGCAGGAGGCATTCAGTACTTC
CDR3 protein: CASSPGQGAGGIQYF

clone size: few
D gene: TRBD2
V gene: TRBV7-9
J gene: TRBJ2-1
CDR3 DNA: TGTGCCAGTTACTTCAGCGGGAGGGCCTCCTACAATGAGCAGTTCTTC
CDR3 protein: CASYFSGRASYNEQFF

clone size: few
D gene: TRBD1
V gene: TRBV10-3
J gene: TRBJ1-2
CDR3 DNA: TGTGCCATCAGGCCATCAGGGGGCGAGGGATATGGCTACACCTTC
CDR3 protein: CAIRPSGGEGYGYTF

clone size: NA
D gene: TRBD2
V gene: TRBV5-4
J gene: TRBJ2-1
CDR3 DNA: TGTGCCAGCAGCTTGGGACGGACTAGCGGGGGGCTGGCCAATGAGCAGTTCTTC
CDR3 protein: CASSLGRTSGGLANEQFF

clone size: NA
D gene: NA
V gene: TRBV12-3/TRBV12-4
J gene: TRBJ1-1
CDR3 DNA: TGTGCCAGCAGTTCGGAACTCTACGGTCCGTCACCTGAAGCTTTCTTT
CDR3 protein: CASSSELYGPSPEAFF

clone size: few
D gene: NA
V gene: TRBV20-1
J gene: TRBJ2-7
CDR3 DNA: TGCAGTGCTAGCGGGCCGGTCTCCTACGAGCAGTACTTC
CDR3 protein: CSASGPVSYEQYF

clone size: many
D gene: NA
V gene: TRBV5-1
J gene: TRBJ1-4
CDR3 DNA: TGCGCCAGCAGCTCTTCCTGGGAAGGGAGCAATGAAAAACTGTTTTTT
CDR3 protein: CASSSSWEGSNEKLFF

clone size: few
D gene: NA
V gene: TRBV7-2
J gene: TRBJ2-5
CDR3 DNA: TGTGCCAGCAGCCGACTGAATCAAGAGACCCAGTACTTC
CDR3 protein: CASSRLNQETQYF

clone size: NA
D gene: TRBD1
V gene: TRBV5-1
J gene: TRBJ2-7
CDR3 DNA: TGCGCCAGTGACTATGGGACAGGGTCATCCGAGCAGTACTTC
CDR3 protein: CASDYGTGSSEQYF

clone size: NA
D gene: NA
V gene: TRBV10-3
J gene: TRBJ2-7
CDR3 DNA: TGTGCCATCAGTGAGGGTGTCGGCAGGGCTTACGAGCAGTACTTC
CDR3 protein: CAISEGVGRAYEQYF

clone size: few
D gene: TRBD1
V gene: TRBV4-1
J gene: TRBJ2-7
CDR3 DNA: TGCGCCAGCAGCCAAGGTCAGACAGGGTGGGAAGCTAGCGAGCAGTACTTC
CDR3 protein: CASSQGQTGWEASEQYF

clone size: few
D gene: TRBD2
V gene: TRBV6-4
J gene: TRBJ2-1
CDR3 DNA: TGTGCCAGCAGTGACTCTGGCGGGGGGGCGCACAATGAGCAGTTCTTC
CDR3 protein: CASSDSGGGAHNEQFF

clone size: NA
D gene: NA
V gene: TRBV7-2
J gene: TRBJ2-5
CDR3 DNA: TGTGCCAGCAGCCGGAAGGGGGATGCTGGAAAGACCCAGTACTTC
CDR3 protein: CASSRKGDAGKTQYF

clone size: NA
D gene: NA
V gene: TRBV9
J gene: TRBJ1-1
CDR3 DNA: TGTGCCAGCAGCGTTTATCTGGGGGGTGCCACTGAAGCTTTCTTT
CDR3 protein: CASSVYLGGATEAFF

clone size: NA
D gene: NA
V gene: TRBV7-2
J gene: TRBJ2-5
CDR3 DNA: TGTGCCAGCAGCTTAGGTTCCGGGGCCCAAGAGACCCAGTACTTC
CDR3 protein: CASSLGSGAQETQYF

clone size: few
D gene: NA
V gene: TRBV7-2
J gene: TRBJ2-7
CDR3 DNA: TGTGCCAGCAGCCTCCATGGAGGCGGTCTTGCCTACGAGCAGTACTTC
CDR3 protein: CASSLHGGGLAYEQYF

clone size: once
D gene: NA
V gene: TRBV9
J gene: TRBJ2-5
CDR3 DNA: TGTGCCAGCAGCGTATACGGGAAGGGTTCTGCGGAGACCCAGTACTTC
CDR3 protein: CASSVYGKGSAETQYF

clone size: many
D gene: NA
V gene: TRBV4-1
J gene: TRBJ2-7
CDR3 DNA: TGCGCCAGCAGCCAAGTCCGGGGCCCTCCTCCCTACGAGCAGTACTTC
CDR3 protein: CASSQVRGPPPYEQYF

clone size: many
D gene: NA
V gene: TRBV27
J gene: TRBJ2-5
CDR3 DNA: TGTGCCAGCAGTTCTAGACAGGAGACCCAGTACTTC
CDR3 protein: CASSSRQETQYF

clone size: few
D gene: NA
V gene: TRBV5-3
J gene: TRBJ2-1
CDR3 DNA: TGTGCCAGAAGCCCACCTTGCAATGAGCAGTTCTTC
CDR3 protein: CARSPPCNEQFF

clone size: NA
D gene: NA
V gene: TRBV4-2
J gene: TRBJ1-5
CDR3 DNA: TGTGCCAGCAGCCAAATGGAAAGGCGAGGCCAGCCCCAGCATTTT
CDR3 protein: CASSQMERRGQPQHF

clone size: few
D gene: TRBD1
V gene: TRBV4-1
J gene: TRBJ1-2
CDR3 DNA: TGCGCCAGCAGCCAATTCACAGGGGTCTATGGCTACACCTTC
CDR3 protein: CASSQFTGVYGYTF

clone size: NA
D gene: TRBD1
V gene: TRBV20-1
J gene: TRBJ2-1
CDR3 DNA: TGCAGTGCGCTCAACTTAAACCGGGACAGAAGAGACAATGAGCAGTTCTTC
CDR3 protein: CSALNLNRDRRDNEQFF

clone size: few
D gene: TRBD1
V gene: TRBV7-2
J gene: TRBJ2-2
CDR3 DNA: TGTGCCAGCGGACAGGCCACCCTCGGCGGGGAGCTGTTTTTT
CDR3 protein: CASGQATLGGELFF

clone size: NA
D gene: TRBD1
V gene: TRBV5-1
J gene: TRBJ2-1
CDR3 DNA: TGCGCCAGCAGCACCTCAGGGGGCAACTACAATGAGCAGTTCTTC
CDR3 protein: CASSTSGGNYNEQFF

clone size: few
D gene: NA
V gene: TRBV7-2
J gene: TRBJ1-3
CDR3 DNA: TGTGCCAGCAGCTTAGCGCTCAACTCTGGAAACACCATATATTTT
CDR3 protein: CASSLALNSGNTIYF

clone size: NA
D gene: NA
V gene: TRBV6-6
J gene: TRBJ1-6
CDR3 DNA: TGTGCCAGCAGCCTGAGGGATACGTTTAATTCACCCCTCCACTTT
CDR3 protein: CASSLRDTFNSPLHF

clone size: NA
D gene: NA
V gene: TRBV5-1
J gene: TRBJ2-1
CDR3 DNA: TGCGCCAGCAGTCAGGGAGGAGTTACCAGCTCCTACAATGAGCAGTTCTTC
CDR3 protein: CASSQGGVTSSYNEQFF

clone size: NA
D gene: NA
V gene: TRBV9
J gene: TRBJ2-3
CDR3 DNA: TGTGCCAGCAGAAAAGGGAGAACGGGGGAAGCTACGCAGTATTTT
CDR3 protein: CASRKGRTGEATQYF

clone size: many
D gene: NA
V gene: TRBV5-8
J gene: TRBJ1-2
CDR3 DNA: TGTGCCAGCAGCTTGGTTTCAGAGGCTTATGGCTACACCTTC
CDR3 protein: CASSLVSEAYGYTF

clone size: NA
D gene: NA
V gene: TRBV27
J gene: TRBJ1-1
CDR3 DNA: TGTGCCAGCAGTTTCCTGGATAGTAGGGCTGAAGCTTTCTTT
CDR3 protein: CASSFLDSRAEAFF

clone size: few
D gene: TRBD1
V gene: TRBV12-3/TRBV12-4
J gene: TRBJ1-1
CDR3 DNA: TGTGCCAGCAGTTCCCCGCGGACAGGGGGGGACACTGAAGCTTTCTTT
CDR3 protein: CASSSPRTGGDTEAFF

clone size: once
D gene: NA
V gene: TRBV12-3/TRBV12-4
J gene: TRBJ2-5
CDR3 DNA: TGTGCCAGCAGCCCAAATCCGACGCAAGAGACCCAGTACTTC
CDR3 protein: CASSPNPTQETQYF

clone size: NA
D gene: TRBD1
V gene: TRBV7-8
J gene: TRBJ1-5
CDR3 DNA: TGTGCCAGCAGCCTGGCGCTGCACAGGGGGCAGCAGCCCCAGCATTTT
CDR3 protein: CASSLALHRGQQPQHF

clone size: NA
D gene: NA
V gene: TRBV24-1
J gene: TRBJ1-2
CDR3 DNA: TGTGCCACCAGTGAACGGGGGCACTATGGCTACACCTTC
CDR3 protein: CATSERGHYGYTF